Reported below is one T cell receptor (beta chain). The antigen is not known. The data originate from a study of OX40 agonist ivuxolimab in advanced cancers. Study summary: An anti-OX40 (CD134) antibody with agonistic activity, ivuxolimab, was administered to patients. At roughly 80% male, the cohort had a mean age of roughly 60 years, ranging from about 20 to 80.

Overall study results and limits: Clonal expansion by week 6 occurred in CD4+ and CD8+ blood T cells (at 0.1 to 3.0 mg/kg).

Sequenced by immunoSEQ multiplex PCR; TCRdb stores in-frame clones only, minus some. This sample has tens of thousands of clones, with less than 95% found just once. The study sampled blood at baseline, cycle 4 day 1, and cycle 7 day 1. Germline CDR1 and CDR2: SGHRS and YFSETQ. This CDR3 has 15 amino acids. J was trimmed by 2 bases and V by 7 bases; bases with no gene match: 8. This chain joins TRBV5-1 and TRBJ2-5; 10 bases fit TRBD2. The sequencing used CD4+ or CD8+ T cells sorted from blood, collected in a trial of the OX40 agonist ivuxolimab. The source is an adult with an advanced solid tumor such as melanoma, head and neck, liver or kidney cancer. CDR3 coding DNA: TGCGCCAGCCTTCTAGCGGGGGCACCACAAGAGACCCAGTACTTC. This encodes CASLLAGAPQETQYF.